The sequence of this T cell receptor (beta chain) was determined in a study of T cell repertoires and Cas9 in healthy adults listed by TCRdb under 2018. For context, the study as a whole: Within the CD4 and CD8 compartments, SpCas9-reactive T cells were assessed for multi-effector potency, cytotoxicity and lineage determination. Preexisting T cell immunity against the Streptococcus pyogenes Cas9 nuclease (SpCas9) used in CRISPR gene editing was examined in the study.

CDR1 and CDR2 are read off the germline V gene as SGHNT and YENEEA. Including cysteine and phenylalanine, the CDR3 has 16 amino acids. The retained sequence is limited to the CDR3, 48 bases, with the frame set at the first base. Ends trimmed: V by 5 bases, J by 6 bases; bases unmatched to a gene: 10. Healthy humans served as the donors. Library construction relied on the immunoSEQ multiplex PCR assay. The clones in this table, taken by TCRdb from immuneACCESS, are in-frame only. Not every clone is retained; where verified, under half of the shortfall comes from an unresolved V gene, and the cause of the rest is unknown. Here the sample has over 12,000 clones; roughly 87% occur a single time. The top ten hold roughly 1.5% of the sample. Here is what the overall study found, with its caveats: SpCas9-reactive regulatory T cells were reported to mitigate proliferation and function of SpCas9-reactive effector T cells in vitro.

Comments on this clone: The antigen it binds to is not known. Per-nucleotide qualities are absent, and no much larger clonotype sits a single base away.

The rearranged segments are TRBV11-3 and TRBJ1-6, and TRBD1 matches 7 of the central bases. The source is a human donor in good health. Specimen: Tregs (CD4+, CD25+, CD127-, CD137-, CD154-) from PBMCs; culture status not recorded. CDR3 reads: CASSQLGGPVNSPLHF. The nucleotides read TGTGCCAGCAGCCAACTAGGGGGCCCAGTTAATTCACCCCTCCACTTT.